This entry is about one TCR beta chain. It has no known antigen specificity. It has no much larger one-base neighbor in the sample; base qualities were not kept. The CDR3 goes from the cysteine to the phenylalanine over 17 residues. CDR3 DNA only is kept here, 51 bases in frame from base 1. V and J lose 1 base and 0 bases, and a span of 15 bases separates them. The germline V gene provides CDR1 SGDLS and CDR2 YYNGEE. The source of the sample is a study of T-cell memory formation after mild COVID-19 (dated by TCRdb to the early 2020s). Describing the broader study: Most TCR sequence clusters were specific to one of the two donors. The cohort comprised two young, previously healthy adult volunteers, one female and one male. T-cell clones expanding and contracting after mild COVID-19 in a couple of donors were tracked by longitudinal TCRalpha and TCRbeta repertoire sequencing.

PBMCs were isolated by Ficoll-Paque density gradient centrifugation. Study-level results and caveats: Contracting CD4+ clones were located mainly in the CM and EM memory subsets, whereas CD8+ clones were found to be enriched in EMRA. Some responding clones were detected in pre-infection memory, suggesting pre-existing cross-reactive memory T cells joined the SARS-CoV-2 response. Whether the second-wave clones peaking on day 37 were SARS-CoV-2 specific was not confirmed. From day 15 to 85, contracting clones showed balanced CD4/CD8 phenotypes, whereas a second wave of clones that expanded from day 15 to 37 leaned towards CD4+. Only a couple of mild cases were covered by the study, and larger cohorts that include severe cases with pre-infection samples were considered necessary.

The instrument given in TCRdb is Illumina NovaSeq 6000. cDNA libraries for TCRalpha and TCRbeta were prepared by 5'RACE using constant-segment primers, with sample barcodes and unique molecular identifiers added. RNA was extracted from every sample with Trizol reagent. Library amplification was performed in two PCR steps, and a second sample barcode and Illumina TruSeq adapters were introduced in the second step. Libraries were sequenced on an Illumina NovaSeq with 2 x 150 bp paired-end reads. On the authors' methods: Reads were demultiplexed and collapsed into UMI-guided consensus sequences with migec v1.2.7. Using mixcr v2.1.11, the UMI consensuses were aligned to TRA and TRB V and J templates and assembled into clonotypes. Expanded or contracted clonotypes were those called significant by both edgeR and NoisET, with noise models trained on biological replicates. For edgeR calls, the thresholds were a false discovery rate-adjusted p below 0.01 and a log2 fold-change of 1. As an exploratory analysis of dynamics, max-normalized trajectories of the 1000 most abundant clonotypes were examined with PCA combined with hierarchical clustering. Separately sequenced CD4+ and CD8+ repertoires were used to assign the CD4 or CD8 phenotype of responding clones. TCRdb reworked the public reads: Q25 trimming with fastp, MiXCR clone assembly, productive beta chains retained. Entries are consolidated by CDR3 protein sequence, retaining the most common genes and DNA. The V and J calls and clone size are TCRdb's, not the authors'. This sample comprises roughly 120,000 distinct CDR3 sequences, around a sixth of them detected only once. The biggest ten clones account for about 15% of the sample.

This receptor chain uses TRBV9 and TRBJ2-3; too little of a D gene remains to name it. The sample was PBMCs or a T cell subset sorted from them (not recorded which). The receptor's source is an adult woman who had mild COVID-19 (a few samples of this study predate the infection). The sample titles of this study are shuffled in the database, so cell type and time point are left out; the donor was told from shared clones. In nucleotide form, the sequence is TGTGCCAGCAGCGTAACTCCCTGGGTTACTAGCACAGATACGCAGTATTTT. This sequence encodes CASSVTPWVTSTDTQYF.